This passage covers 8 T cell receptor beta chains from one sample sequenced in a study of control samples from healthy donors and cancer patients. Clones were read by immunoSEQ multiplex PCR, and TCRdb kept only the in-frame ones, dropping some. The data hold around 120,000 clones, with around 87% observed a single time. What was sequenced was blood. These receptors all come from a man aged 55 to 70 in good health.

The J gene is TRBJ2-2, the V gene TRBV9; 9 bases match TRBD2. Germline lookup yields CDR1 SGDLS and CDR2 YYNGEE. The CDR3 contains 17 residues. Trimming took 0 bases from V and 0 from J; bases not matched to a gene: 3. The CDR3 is CASSVDLAGPNTGELFF. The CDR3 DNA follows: TGTGCCAGCAGCGTAGATCTAGCGGGACCGAACACCGGGGAGCTGTTTTTT.

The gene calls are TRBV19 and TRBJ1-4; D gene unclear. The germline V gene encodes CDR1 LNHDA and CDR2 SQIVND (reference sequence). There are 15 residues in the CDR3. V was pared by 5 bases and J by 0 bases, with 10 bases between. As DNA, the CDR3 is TGTGCCAGTAGTCCCGGACTTACAACTAATGAAAAACTGTTTTTT. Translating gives CASSPGLTTNEKLFF.

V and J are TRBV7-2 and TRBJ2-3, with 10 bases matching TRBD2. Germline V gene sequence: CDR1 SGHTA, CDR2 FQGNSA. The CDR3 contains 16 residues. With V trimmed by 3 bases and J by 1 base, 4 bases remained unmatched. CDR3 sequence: CASSFRLAGGTDTQYF. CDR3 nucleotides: TGTGCCAGCAGCTTTCGACTAGCGGGCGGCACAGATACGCAGTATTTT.

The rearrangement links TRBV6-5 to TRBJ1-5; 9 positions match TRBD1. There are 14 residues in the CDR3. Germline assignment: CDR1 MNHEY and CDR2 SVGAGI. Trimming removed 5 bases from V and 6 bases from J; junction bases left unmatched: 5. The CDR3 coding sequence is TGTGCCAGCAGTCTGACAGGGGGAAGTCAGCCCCAGCATTTT. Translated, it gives CASSLTGGSQPQHF.

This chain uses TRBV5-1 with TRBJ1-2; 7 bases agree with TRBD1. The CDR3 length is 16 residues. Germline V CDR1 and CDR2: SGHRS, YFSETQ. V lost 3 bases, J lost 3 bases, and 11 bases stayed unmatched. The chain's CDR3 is CASSSTGDRIHYGYTF. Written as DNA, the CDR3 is TGCGCCAGCAGCTCTACAGGGGACAGAATTCACTATGGCTACACCTTC.

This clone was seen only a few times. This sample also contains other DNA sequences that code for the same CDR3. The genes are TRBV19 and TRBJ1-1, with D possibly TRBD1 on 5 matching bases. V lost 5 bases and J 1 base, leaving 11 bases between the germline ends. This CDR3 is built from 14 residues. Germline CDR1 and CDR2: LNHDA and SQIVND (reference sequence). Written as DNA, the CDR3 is TGTGCCAGTAGTCCTCGGGACCGGAACACTGAAGCTTTCTTT. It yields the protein CASSPRDRNTEAFF.

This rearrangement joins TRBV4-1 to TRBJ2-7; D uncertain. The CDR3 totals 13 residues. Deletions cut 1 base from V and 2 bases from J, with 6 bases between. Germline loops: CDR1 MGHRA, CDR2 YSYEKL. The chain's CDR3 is CASSQGHTYEQYF. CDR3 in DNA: TGCGCCAGCAGCCAAGGGCACACCTACGAGCAGTACTTC.

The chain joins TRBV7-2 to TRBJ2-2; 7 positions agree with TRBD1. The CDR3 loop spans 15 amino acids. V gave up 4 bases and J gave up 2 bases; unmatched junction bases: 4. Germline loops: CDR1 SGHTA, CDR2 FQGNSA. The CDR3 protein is CASSSTGSNTGELFF. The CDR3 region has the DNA TGTGCCAGCAGCTCGACAGGGTCTAACACCGGGGAGCTGTTTTTT.